The 27 T cell receptor beta chains below all came from one sample that was sequenced in a study of radiation and T cells in renal cell carcinoma. The data were produced by immunoSEQ multiplex PCR, yet TCRdb's version contains in-frame clones alone and is incomplete. The sample has some 150,000 clones; around nine tenths are singletons. The time point denotes: blood 4 weeks post-SBRT, at nephrectomy. Treatment given: 15 Gy SBRT to primary tumor, nephrectomy 4 weeks later. Here the sequenced sample was blood, taken from a patient whose treatment included radiotherapy and nephrectomy. The receptors were sampled from a woman between 45 and 60 years old with renal cell carcinoma.

The V and J genes are TRBV28 and TRBJ2-7; 7 bases are a match to TRBD2. The germline gives CDR1 MDHEN, CDR2 SYDVKM. V lost 1 base to trimming and J lost 0 bases; unmatched junction nucleotides: 9. The CDR3 consists of 17 residues. The CDR3 DNA reads TGTGCCAGCAGTTTATTTGCGGCTAGCGGAGGCTCCTACGAGCAGTACTTC. This codes for CASSLFAASGGSYEQYF.

The chain is built from TRBV10-1 and TRBJ1-3; the D is unclear. Germline V gene data show CDR1 as WNHNN and CDR2 as SYGVQD (reference sequence). Deletions cut 0 bases from V and 2 bases from J, with 2 bases between. The CDR3 length is 13 residues. The CDR3 is CASSESPGNTIYF. For the CDR3, the DNA is TGCGCCAGCAGTGAGTCTCCTGGAAACACCATATATTTT.

The V gene is TRBV5-8, the J gene TRBJ1-1, with D maybe TRBD1 (5 bases). The CDR3 runs 13 residues. Germline CDR1 and CDR2: SGHTS and YDEGEE. Trimming stripped 2 bases from V and 8 bases from J, with 13 bases between. This CDR3 reads CASSFGGEGEAFF. The DNA for the CDR3 is TGTGCCAGCAGCTTTGGAGGGGAGGGGGAAGCTTTCTTT.

The rearrangement links TRBV27 to TRBJ2-5; D is perhaps TRBD1 (5 bases). CDR1 and CDR2 from the germline V gene are MNHEY and SMNVEV (reference sequence). V was trimmed by 6 bases and J by 2 bases, leaving 10 bases between them. This CDR3 is 13 amino acids long. The CDR3 nucleotides read TGTGCCAGCAGGTTGGACAAGCAAGAGACCCAGTACTTC. Amino acids: CASRLDKQETQYF.

This sequence joins TRBV7-8 and TRBJ2-1; 13 nucleotides match TRBD2. The CDR3 is 15 residues long. Germline V gene lookup returns CDR1 SGHVS and CDR2 FQNEAQ. V shed 5 bases, J shed 7 bases, and the junction held 5 bases outside the gene matches. The CDR3 nucleotides read TGTGCCAGCAGCGTCGCGGGACTAGCGGGGAATGAGCAGTTCTTC. Amino acid sequence: CASSVAGLAGNEQFF.

This clone showed up just once. J is TRBJ1-6 and V is TRBV6-5; D remains unclear. The CDR3 sequence is 14 residues long. Trimming removed 2 bases at V and 5 bases at J, with 7 bases between. The germline CDR1 and CDR2 sequences are MNHEY and SVGAGI. The CDR3 region has the DNA TGTGCCAGCAGTTACAGGGCCGATAATTCACCCCTCCACTTT. Translating gives CASSYRADNSPLHF.

In its sample, this clone was seen a few times. V is TRBV6-5 and J is TRBJ1-2; possibly TRBD1 for D (5 bases). The CDR3 has 11 residues. The germline V gene encodes CDR1 MNHEY and CDR2 SVGAGI. With 5 bases removed from V and 5 bases from J, the gap between germline ends came to 6 bases. The CDR3 region has the DNA TGTGCCAGCAGTACAGGTTATGGCTACACCTTC. As protein: CASSTGYGYTF.

The gene calls are TRBV7-9 and TRBJ2-1, with 7 bases identical to TRBD1. V gave up 4 bases and J gave up 2 bases; unmatched junction bases: 2. The CDR3 runs to 14 residues. Germline V gene sequence: CDR1 SEHNR, CDR2 FQNEAQ (reference sequence). The CDR3 coding sequence is TGTGCCAGCAGCTACCAGGGGGCCTACAATGAGCAGTTCTTC. It encodes CASSYQGAYNEQFF.

V gene TRBV20-1 combines with J gene TRBJ1-1, with no clear D. V was trimmed by 3 bases and J by 4 bases, leaving 6 bases between them. Germline CDR1 reads DFQATT; CDR2 reads SNEGSKA (reference sequence). There are 11 residues in the CDR3. CDR3 nucleotide sequence: TGCAGTGCTAGGGGATCCACTGAAGCTTTCTTT. It is translated as CSARGSTEAFF.

The V and J genes are TRBV7-2 and TRBJ2-7; D is undetermined. This CDR3 spans 12 amino acids. Trimming took off 1 base at V and 4 bases at J, with 5 bases between the two ends. Germline CDR1 SGHTA, CDR2 FQGNSA. The CDR3 loop reads CASSLGSYEQYF. CDR3 nucleotide sequence: TGTGCCAGCAGCTTAGGGTCGTACGAGCAGTACTTC.

The chain uses TRBV11-2 and TRBJ2-2, with D perhaps matching TRBD1 (6 bases). CDR1 is SGHAT, CDR2 FQNNGV, per germline. This CDR3 comprises 16 residues. Deletions cut 7 bases from V and 2 bases from J, with 17 bases between. CDR3 nucleotides: TGTGCCAGCAACAAGGGGCAGGGACATAACACCGGGGAGCTGTTTTTT. It yields the protein CASNKGQGHNTGELFF.

The table lists this clone with a few counts. The V and J genes are TRBV30 and TRBJ1-4; no firm D call. This CDR3 comprises 12 residues. V gave up 5 bases and J gave up 1 base, with 5 bases separating them. Germline assignment: CDR1 GTSNPN and CDR2 SVGIG (reference sequence). The CDR3 spells CAWGITNEKLFF. Here the CDR3 DNA reads TGTGCCTGGGGAATAACTAATGAAAAACTGTTTTTT.

V and J are TRBV29-1 and TRBJ1-4, with unresolved D. Germline V gene lookup returns CDR1 SQVTM and CDR2 ANQGSEA. The CDR3 spans 13 residues. Trimming removed 4 bases at V and 3 bases at J, with 9 bases between. CDR3 residues: CSVGDGPNEKLFF. CDR3 coding DNA: TGCAGCGTTGGTGACGGACCTAATGAAAAACTGTTTTTT.

This chain joins TRBV6-5 and TRBJ1-1; tentatively, D is TRBD1 (5 bases). The length of the CDR3 is 16 residues. CDR1 and CDR2 from the germline V gene are MNHEY and SVGAGI. V lost 4 bases and J 2 bases, leaving 17 bases between the germline ends. CDR3 DNA sequence: TGTGCCAGCAGTTCCGGGACGTATGAGTTCAACACTGAAGCTTTCTTT. It yields the protein CASSSGTYEFNTEAFF.

This chain uses TRBV5-4 with TRBJ1-1; D is possibly TRBD1 (6 bases). This CDR3 comprises 16 residues. V lost 4 bases and J 1 base, leaving 17 bases between the germline ends. Germline-derived CDR1 and CDR2 are SGHNT and YYREEE (reference sequence). The CDR3: CASSGSESGANTEAFF. The CDR3 DNA sequence: TGTGCCAGCAGCGGAAGTGAGTCGGGGGCGAACACTGAAGCTTTCTTT. Based on the CDR3 plus reference TRBV5-4 and TRBJ1-1, the full variable domain is ETGVTQSPTHLIKTRGQQVTLRCSSQSGHNTVSWYQQALGQGPQFIFQYYREEENGRGNFPPRFSGLQFPNYSSELNVNALELDDSALYLCASSGSESGANTEAFFGQGTRLTVV.

The rearrangement links TRBV2 to TRBJ1-4, with D perhaps TRBD1 (5 bases). The V end lost 4 bases, the J end lost 1 base, and 13 bases lay between the germline ends. This CDR3 is 16 amino acids long. Looked up from germline, CDR1 is SNHLY and CDR2 is FYNNEI. In nucleotides, the CDR3 is TGTGCCAGCAGTGTATTCCAGGGTGGAACTAATGAAAAACTGTTTTTT. As protein: CASSVFQGGTNEKLFF.

The V call is TRBV7-3, the J call TRBJ2-2; D unresolved. Trimming cost V 5 bases and J 0 bases, with 16 bases left between them. Per germline, CDR1 SGHTA and CDR2 FQGTGA. The CDR3 extends over 17 amino acids. CDR3 nucleotides: TGTGCCAGCAGCGCATCCGCGGCAGCCGCGAACACCGGGGAGCTGTTTTTT. Protein product: CASSASAAAANTGELFF.

The V call is TRBV5-6, the J call TRBJ1-4, with TRBD1 matching over 9 bases. V dropped 2 bases and J dropped 3; count of bases not matched to a gene: 8. The CDR3 covers 17 residues. Germline values: CDR1 SGHDT, CDR2 YYEEEE. The CDR3 spells CASSFGQGNAANEKLFF. The CDR3 coding sequence is TGTGCCAGCAGCTTCGGACAGGGGAATGCGGCTAATGAAAAACTGTTTTTT.

The CDR3 loop is CATGQTDYNQPQHF. The DNA of the CDR3 is TGTGCCACCGGCCAAACAGATTACAATCAGCCCCAGCATTTT. This chain joins TRBV15 and TRBJ1-5; the D is unclear. Germline lookup yields CDR1 LNHNV and CDR2 YYDKDF (reference sequence). CDR3 length: 14 amino acids. V lost 8 bases and J lost 3, with 14 bases in between. Full variable domain (outside the CDR3, taken from reference TRBV15 and TRBJ1-5): DAMVIQNPRYQVTQFGKPVTLSCSQTLNHNVMYWYQQKSSQAPKLLFHYYDKDFNNEADTPDNFQSRRPNTSFCFLDIRSPGLGDTAMYLCATGQTDYNQPQHFGDGTRLSIL.

In DNA form, the CDR3 reads TGCGCCAGCAGCTTAAGGGAGAGAGGAGGGACTTTAGGGACAGATACGCAGTATTTT. Protein sequence: CASSLRERGGTLGTDTQYF. The rearrangement uses TRBV5-1 and TRBJ2-3, with D possibly TRBD2 on 6 matching bases. Germline V gene data show CDR1 as SGHRS and CDR2 as YFSETQ. The length of the CDR3 is 19 residues. The ends were cut back, 2 bases at V and 3 bases at J, with 25 bases in the middle.

J is TRBJ1-6 and V is TRBV6-5; no firm D call. The ends were cut back, 10 bases at V and 14 bases at J, with 21 bases in the middle. CDR1 and CDR2 (germline): MNHEY, SVGAGI. The CDR3 is made up of 13 amino acids. CDR3 coding DNA: TGTGCCACCCGAGAGGTCCTCTCGATATCCCTCCACTTT. Protein product: CATREVLSISLHF.

This chain connects TRBV6-5 to TRBJ2-7; D is unclear. The V and J ends lost 7 bases and 6 bases respectively, with 10 bases between them. CDR3 size: 11 residues. CDR1 is MNHEY, CDR2 SVGAGI, per germline. The CDR3 is CASKTIPEQYF. CDR3 nucleotide sequence: TGTGCCAGCAAGACGATCCCCGAGCAGTACTTC.

The chain uses TRBV18 and TRBJ1-1; TRBD1 matches at 8 bases. V gave up 2 bases and J gave up 4 bases; unmatched junction bases: 9. CDR1 is KGHSH and CDR2 is LQKENI in the germline V gene. The CDR3 spans 16 residues. CDR3 in DNA: TGTGCCAGCTCACCATTCGAGACAGGGGCGAGCACTGAAGCTTTCTTT. Protein: CASSPFETGASTEAFF.

The chain joins TRBV7-2 to TRBJ2-1; D is unclear. This CDR3 is 16 amino acids long. The germline V gene has CDR1 SGHTA and CDR2 FQGNSA. V dropped 1 base and J dropped 0 bases, with 10 bases sitting between them. The CDR3 is CASSLVGGYSYNEQFF. CDR3 DNA: TGTGCCAGCAGCTTAGTAGGCGGCTACTCCTACAATGAGCAGTTCTTC.

The gene calls are TRBV6-5 and TRBJ1-1, with a weak D call TRBD1 (6 bases). Germline-derived CDR1 and CDR2 are MNHEY and SVGAGI. V was shortened by 5 bases and J by 10 bases, with 14 bases between the two germline ends. This CDR3 spans 12 amino acids. The CDR3 protein is CASSQQGFGAFF. The CDR3 DNA reads as TGTGCCAGCAGTCAACAGGGATTTGGAGCTTTCTTT.

This clone occurred once. The CDR3 loop reads CASSRLAGVNEQFF. CDR3 DNA: TGTGCCAGCAGTCGATTAGCGGGAGTCAATGAGCAGTTCTTC. The rearrangement links TRBV14 to TRBJ2-1, with TRBD2 matching over 9 bases. The germline V gene has CDR1 SGHDN and CDR2 FVKESK. After removal of 6 bases from V and 6 bases from J, the junction contained 6 bases not matched to a gene. This CDR3 comprises 14 residues.

The chain links TRBV5-4 to TRBJ2-1; 14 nucleotides line up with TRBD2. V was clipped by 4 bases and J by 1 base; unmatched bases: 4. The CDR3 extends over 17 amino acids. Germline lookup yields CDR1 SGHNT and CDR2 YYREEE (reference sequence). The CDR3 region has the DNA TGTGCCAGCAGCCTCGGACTAGCGGGGGGATCCTACAATGAGCAGTTCTTC. Its protein is CASSLGLAGGSYNEQFF.